This T cell receptor (beta chain) comes out of a study of control samples from healthy donors and cancer patients (dated by TCRdb to about 2020). Concerning this clone itself: What this receptor recognizes is not known. Per-base qualities were not stored, and no clone one base away is much larger.

From a lookup of the germline V gene (reference sequence), CDR1 and CDR2 are LGHDT and YNNKEL. The V end loses 0 bases and the J end loses 8 bases, and a stretch of 16 bases separates them. The CDR3 has 15 amino acids, counting the end cysteine and phenylalanine. The CDR3 DNA has 45 bases and is translated from base 1. Library prep was done by the immunoSEQ multiplex PCR assay. This immuneACCESS table, as held by TCRdb, lists in-frame sequences with V and J called but not all clones. Of the missing ones, under half trace to an unresolved V gene in checked studies; the others have no known cause. The sample table records roughly 400,000 clones; approximately 90% of these occur just once. The ten biggest clones cover more than 6% of the sample.

The V gene is TRBV3-1 (or the pseudogene TRBV3-2) and the J gene is TRBJ1-2; a tentative D match to TRBD1 spans 5 bases. The sample consisted of PBMCs. The sequence was obtained from a man aged 35 to 55 with head and neck cancer. Here is the DNA: TGTGCCAGCAGCCAAGATCAGAGCGGGGGACGGGGCTACACCTTC. It encodes CASSQDQSGGRGYTF.